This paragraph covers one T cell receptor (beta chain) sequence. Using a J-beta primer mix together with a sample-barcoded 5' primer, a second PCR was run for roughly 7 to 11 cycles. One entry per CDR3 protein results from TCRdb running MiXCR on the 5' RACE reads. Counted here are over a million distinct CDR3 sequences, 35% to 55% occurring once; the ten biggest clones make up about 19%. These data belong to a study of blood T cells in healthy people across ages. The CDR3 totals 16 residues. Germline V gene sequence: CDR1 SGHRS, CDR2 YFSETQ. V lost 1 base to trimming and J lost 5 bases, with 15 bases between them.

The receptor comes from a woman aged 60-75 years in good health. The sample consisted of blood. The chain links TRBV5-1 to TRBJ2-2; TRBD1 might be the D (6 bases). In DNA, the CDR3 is TGCGCCAGCAGCTTGAACAGGGTGGGGGAGACCGGGGAGCTGTTTTTT. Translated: CASSLNRVGETGELFF.